This TCR beta chain was sequenced during a study of blood T cell repertoires in COVID-19. On the study more broadly: Samples representing acute and convalescent COVID-19 were sourced from the United States, Italy and Spain. The cDNA or gDNA used as material had been derived from T cells, B-cell-depleted T cells, or PBMCs.

Assay used: immunoSEQ multiplex PCR; TCRdb lists only in-frame clones, some missing. The sample carries approximately 210,000 clones, about 86% recorded once. Sequenced material: peripheral blood. The source is a woman in her 70s with acute or convalescent COVID-19.

The CDR3 loop reads CAISEAQGAADGYTF. The CDR3, as DNA: TGTGCCATCAGTGAGGCCCAGGGGGCGGCAGATGGCTACACCTTC. This sequence joins TRBV10-3 and TRBJ1-2, with 8 bases lining up with TRBD1. Trimming removed 2 bases from V and 6 bases from J; junction bases left unmatched: 8. The CDR3 covers 15 residues. Germline V gene lookup returns CDR1 ENHRY and CDR2 SYGVKD.